This paragraph reports one T cell receptor beta chain. Antigen: not known. The table came from immunoSEQ multiplex PCR; TCRdb's copy has only in-frame clones and leaves some out. The sample lists under 250,000 clones, approximately 90% occurring once. J gave up 0 bases and V 2 bases, and 8 bases lay outside the gene matches. The CDR3 runs 17 residues. Per germline, CDR1 LNHDA and CDR2 SQIVND (reference sequence). The data belong to a study of cytomegalovirus exposure and HLA in healthy donors. Study summary: The approximately 670 first-cohort repertoires shared a platform with the 130 or so validation repertoires, as reported in a later analysis.

General observations from the study: A subsequent analysis found that TCR clusters from the first cohort also tended to co-occur in the 130 or so validation repertoires, with 90% to 95% of cluster scores above 0.

The source is a woman under 30 in good health and CMV-seronegative. The sequencing input was PBMCs. V gene TRBV19 combines with J gene TRBJ2-7, with 9 bases that match TRBD1. CDR3 DNA: TGTGCCAGTAGTATAACTGGGACAGGGCTTCTCTCCTACGAGCAGTACTTC. Translation: CASSITGTGLLSYEQYF.